The rows below give T cell receptor beta chains drawn from one sample of a study of blood T cell repertoires in COVID-19. Measured with immunoSEQ multiplex PCR; TCRdb has only the in-frame clones, and not every one. The top ten clones hold approximately 20% of a sample with roughly 39,000 clones, 60% to 85% of them seen once. The sample was peripheral blood. The receptors were gathered from a man between 65 and 85 years old with acute or convalescent COVID-19. Each CDR3 is given with its conserved first and last residue. A D gene is named only where the DNA matches it firmly.

v_gene	d_gene	j_gene	CDR3aa	CDR3nt
TRBV15	TRBD1	TRBJ1-5	CATSKDRDQPQHF	TGTGCCACCAGCAAGGACAGGGATCAGCCCCAGCATTTT
TRBV5-4	-	TRBJ1-1	CASTRGGVNTEAFF	TGTGCCAGCACCCGCGGGGGTGTGAACACTGAAGCTTTCTTT
TRBV2	-	TRBJ1-1	CAAGENTEAFF	TGTGCCGCGGGGGAGAACACTGAAGCTTTCTTT
TRBV10-2	-	TRBJ1-6	CASSDYPGSPLHF	TGCGCCAGCAGTGATTACCCCGGTTCACCCCTCCACTTT
TRBV2	-	TRBJ1-5	CASRPPFGDTSGRQHF	TGTGCCAGCCGTCCCCCCTTCGGGGACACCTCGGGGCGCCAGCATTTT
TRBV14	-	TRBJ1-3	CASSQATRVHGNTIYF	TGTGCCAGCAGCCAAGCCACCAGGGTACACGGAAACACCATATATTTT
TRBV19	-	TRBJ2-6	CASSISGFGGANVLTF	TGTGCCAGTAGTATATCGGGGTTTGGCGGGGCCAACGTCCTGACTTTC
TRBV7-9	-	TRBJ1-2	CASSQNTGLNYGYTF	TGTGCCAGCAGCCAAAATACAGGGTTGAACTATGGCTACACCTTC
TRBV28	-	TRBJ1-4	CASSIGGAGDEKLFF	TGTGCCAGCAGTATTGGGGGGGCCGGGGATGAAAAACTGTTTTTT
TRBV19	TRBD1	TRBJ2-7	CASTSRDRGSEQYF	TGTGCCAGCACCTCCCGGGACAGGGGATCCGAGCAGTACTTC
TRBV25-1	TRBD2	TRBJ2-5	CASSELGGAQETQYF	TGTGCCAGCAGTGAATTGGGAGGGGCCCAAGAGACCCAGTACTTC
TRBV3-1/TRBV3-2	-	TRBJ1-5	CASSQASSNQPQHF	TGTGCCAGCAGCCAGGCCTCAAGCAATCAGCCCCAGCATTTT
TRBV6-5	TRBD1	TRBJ1-5	CASSSDRGSYQPQHF	TGTGCCAGCAGTTCCGACAGGGGCAGCTATCAGCCCCAGCATTTT
TRBV9	-	TRBJ2-5	CASSDQPRGWEETQYF	TGTGCCAGCAGCGACCAACCCAGGGGCTGGGAAGAGACCCAGTACTTC
TRBV3-1/TRBV3-2	-	TRBJ1-5	CASSQRPDSNQPQHF	TGTGCCAGCAGCCAGCGGCCGGATAGCAATCAGCCCCAGCATTTT
TRBV14	TRBD1	TRBJ1-2	CASSQAFAPGGNGYTF	TGTGCCAGCAGCCAAGCGTTCGCACCAGGGGGCAACGGCTACACCTTC
TRBV24-1	-	TRBJ2-7	CATSVSTATGQLEQYF	TGTGCCACCAGTGTTTCCACAGCTACTGGACAGCTGGAGCAGTACTTC
TRBV7-9	-	TRBJ1-4	CASSLAGGFEKLFF	TGTGCCAGCAGCTTAGCCGGAGGTTTTGAAAAACTGTTTTTT
TRBV7-2	-	TRBJ2-7	CASSPGGPRDLYEQYF	TGTGCCAGCAGCCCCGGTGGGCCCAGGGACTTATACGAGCAGTACTTC
TRBV28	TRBD1	TRBJ1-5	CASSLITGGPGRPQHF	TGTGCCAGCAGTTTAATCACAGGGGGTCCAGGGCGGCCCCAGCATTTT
TRBV28	-	TRBJ1-2	CASTSRAYGYTF	TGTGCCAGCACTAGTAGAGCCTATGGCTACACCTTC
TRBV7-9	-	TRBJ2-7	CASSRQGGREQYF	TGTGCCAGCAGCCGTCAGGGAGGACGCGAGCAGTACTTC
TRBV6-6	TRBD1	TRBJ2-7	CASRQGARVIEQYF	TGTGCCAGCAGGCAGGGGGCGCGGGTCATCGAGCAGTACTTC
TRBV5-1	-	TRBJ1-6	CASSLDVLFSPLHF	TGCGCCAGCAGCTTGGATGTCCTCTTTTCACCCCTCCACTTT
TRBV3-1/TRBV3-2	TRBD1	TRBJ2-5	CASSQQTGKETQYF	TGTGCCAGCAGCCAGCAGACAGGGAAAGAGACCCAGTACTTC
TRBV18	-	TRBJ1-6	CASSPHPPPSPLHF	TGTGCCAGCTCACCACATCCCCCTCCCTCACCCCTCCACTTT
TRBV28	-	TRBJ1-4	CASSLGQSHEKLFF	TGTGCCAGCAGCCTGGGACAATCGCACGAAAAACTGTTTTTT
TRBV18	-	TRBJ2-7	CASSPREMGEQYF	TGTGCCAGCTCACCAAGGGAGATGGGCGAGCAGTACTTC
TRBV6-5	TRBD1	TRBJ1-5	CASLKGQGNQPQHF	TGTGCCAGTCTTAAAGGACAGGGGAATCAGCCCCAGCATTTT
TRBV5-1	TRBD1	TRBJ2-7	CASSFRTGAYEQYF	TGCGCCAGCAGTTTTAGGACAGGCGCCTACGAGCAGTACTTC
TRBV19	TRBD2	TRBJ2-1	CASSASLAGFEQFF	TGTGCCAGTAGCGCTTCACTAGCGGGATTTGAGCAGTTCTTC
TRBV9	TRBD2	TRBJ2-2	CASSVRLAGDWGELFF	TGTGCCAGCAGCGTAAGACTAGCGGGAGACTGGGGGGAGCTGTTTTTT